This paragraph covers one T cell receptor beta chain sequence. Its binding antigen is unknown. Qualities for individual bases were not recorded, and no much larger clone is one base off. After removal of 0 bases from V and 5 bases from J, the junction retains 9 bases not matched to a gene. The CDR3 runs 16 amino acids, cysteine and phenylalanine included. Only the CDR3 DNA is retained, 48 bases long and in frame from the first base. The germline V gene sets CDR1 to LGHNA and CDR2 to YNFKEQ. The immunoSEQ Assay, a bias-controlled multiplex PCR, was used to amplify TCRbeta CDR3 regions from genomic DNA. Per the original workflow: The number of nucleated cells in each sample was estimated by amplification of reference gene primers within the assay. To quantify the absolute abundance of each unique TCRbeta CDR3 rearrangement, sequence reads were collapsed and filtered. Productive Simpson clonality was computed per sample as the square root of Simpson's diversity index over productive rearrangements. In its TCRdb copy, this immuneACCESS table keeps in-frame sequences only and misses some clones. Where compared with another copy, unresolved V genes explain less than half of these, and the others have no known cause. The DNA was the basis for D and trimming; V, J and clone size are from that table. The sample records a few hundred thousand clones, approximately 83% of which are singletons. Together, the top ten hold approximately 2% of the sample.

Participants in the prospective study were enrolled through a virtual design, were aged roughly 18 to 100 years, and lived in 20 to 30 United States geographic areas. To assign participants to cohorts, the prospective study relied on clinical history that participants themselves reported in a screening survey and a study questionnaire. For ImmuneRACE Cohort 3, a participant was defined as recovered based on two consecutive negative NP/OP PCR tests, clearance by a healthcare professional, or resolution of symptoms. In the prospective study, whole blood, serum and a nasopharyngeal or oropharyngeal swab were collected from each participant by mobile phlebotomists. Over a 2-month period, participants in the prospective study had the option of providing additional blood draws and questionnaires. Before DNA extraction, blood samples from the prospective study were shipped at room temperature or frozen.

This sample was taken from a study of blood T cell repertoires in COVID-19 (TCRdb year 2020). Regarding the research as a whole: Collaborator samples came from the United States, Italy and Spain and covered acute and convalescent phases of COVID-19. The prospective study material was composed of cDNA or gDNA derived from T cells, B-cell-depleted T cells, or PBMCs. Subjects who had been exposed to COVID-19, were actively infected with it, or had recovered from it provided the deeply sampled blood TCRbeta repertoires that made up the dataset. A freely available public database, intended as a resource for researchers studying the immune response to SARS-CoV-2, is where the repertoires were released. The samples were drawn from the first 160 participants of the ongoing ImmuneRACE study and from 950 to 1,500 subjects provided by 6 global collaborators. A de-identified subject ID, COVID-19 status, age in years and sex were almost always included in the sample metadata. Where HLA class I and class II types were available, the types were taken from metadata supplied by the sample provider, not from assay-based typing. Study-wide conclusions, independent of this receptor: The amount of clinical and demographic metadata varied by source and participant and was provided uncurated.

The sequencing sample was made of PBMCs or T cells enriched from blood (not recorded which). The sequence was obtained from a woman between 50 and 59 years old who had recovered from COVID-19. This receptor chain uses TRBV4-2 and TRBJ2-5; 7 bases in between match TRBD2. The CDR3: CASSQDVYMGGETQYF. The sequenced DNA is TGTGCCAGCAGCCAAGATGTTTATATGGGGGGGGAGACCCAGTACTTC.